Listed below are T cell receptor beta chains from one sample, sequenced in a study of shared clonotypes between healthy human individuals. TCRdb's table, derived via immunoSEQ multiplex PCR, lists solely in-frame clones and lacks some. The repertoire has about 2.1 million clones, about 93% of them found once; the top ten carry 1.5% to 2%. The specimen was naive CD8+ T cells from PBMCs. The source is a man aged 18 to 29 in good health. Some clones in this sample may be carry-over from other donors' samples. Both conserved end residues are part of each CDR3. Each record gives: J gene, clone size, V gene, D gene, CDR3 DNA, CDR3 protein. The D gene is left open where the match is weak. The listing skips clone size in some rows; elsewhere it reads once, few, many or a size class.

TRBJ2-4	NA	TRBV27	TRBD1	TGTGCCAGCCAGGGGGTGGCCAAAAACATTCAGTACTTC	CASQGVAKNIQYF
TRBJ2-4	NA	TRBV29-1	NA	TGCAGCGTTGAAGATCCTCTGTGTGTACGGAAAAACATTCAGTACTTC	CSVEDPLCVRKNIQYF
TRBJ2-7	NA	TRBV28	NA	TGTGCCAGCAGTTTTCGCGGAGGCTCCTACGAGCAGTACTTC	CASSFRGGSYEQYF
TRBJ2-4	once	TRBV5-6	NA	TGTGCCAGCAGCCCCCAAGGGGGAAGCAAAAACATTCAGTACTTC	CASSPQGGSKNIQYF
TRBJ2-7	many	TRBV5-4	TRBD1	TGTGCCAGCAGCGCGCGCGGGACAGGGAAAGCGTACGAGCAGTACTTC	CASSARGTGKAYEQYF
TRBJ1-5	NA	TRBV19	NA	TGTGCCAGTAGGGTAGAGCGAAATCAGCCCCAGCATTTT	CASRVERNQPQHF
TRBJ1-1	NA	TRBV11-1	NA	TGTGCCAGCAGCTTAGCCGGCGGCAGGGGCCTGCTGGGCCCTGAAGCTTTCTTT	CASSLAGGRGLLGPEAFF
TRBJ2-1	NA	TRBV9	NA	TGTGCCAGCAGCGTAGTAGCCAGGGCCAATGAGCAGTTCTTC	CASSVVARANEQFF
TRBJ2-2	NA	TRBV4-3	TRBD1	TGCGCCAGCAGCCAAGAAGAGGGGGCCAAAACCGGGGAGCTGTTTTTT	CASSQEEGAKTGELFF
TRBJ2-3	NA	TRBV6-6	TRBD1	TGTGCCAGCAGTTTTACCTCCGGGACAGACTTAGATACGCAGTATTTT	CASSFTSGTDLDTQYF
TRBJ2-5	NA	TRBV7-9	NA	TGTGCCAGCAGCCTCGGGGCAGGACAAGAGACCCAGTACTTC	CASSLGAGQETQYF
TRBJ1-1	NA	TRBV19	NA	TGTGCCAGTAGTACCCTCAGGACCGGTGGAGACACTGAAGCTTTCTTT	CASSTLRTGGDTEAFF
TRBJ2-2	NA	TRBV28	TRBD2	TGTGCCAGCAGCCTCGGGACTAGCGGGAGGCCCCCCACCGGGGAGCTGTTTTTT	CASSLGTSGRPPTGELFF
TRBJ1-2	NA	TRBV6-5	NA	TGTGCCAGCAGTTACCTCCTGGGACATATAAGCTATGGCTACACCTTC	CASSYLLGHISYGYTF
TRBJ2-5	NA	TRBV29-1	TRBD2	TGCAGCGTGAGGGGGACTAGCGGGCGCCAAGAGACCCAGTACTTC	CSVRGTSGRQETQYF
TRBJ2-1	NA	TRBV10-3	TRBD2	TGTGCCATCAGTGAGTCGAGTACGACTAGCGATGAGCAGTTCTTC	CAISESSTTSDEQFF
TRBJ2-1	NA	TRBV19	NA	TGTGCCAGTACCCTAGCCGCCTGGAGGTCCTACAATGAGCAGTTCTTC	CASTLAAWRSYNEQFF
TRBJ2-1	once	TRBV30	TRBD2	TGTGCCTGGAGTCAAGACCTCACCGGGACTAGCGGGAGGAATGAGCAGTTCTTC	CAWSQDLTGTSGRNEQFF
TRBJ2-7	NA	TRBV10-3	NA	TGTGCCATCAGTGAGGGAGGAGGATACGAGCAGTACTTC	CAISEGGGYEQYF
TRBJ2-2	NA	TRBV4-3	NA	TGCGCCAGCAGCCAAGATGGGTGGGCCGACACCGGGGAGCTGTTTTTT	CASSQDGWADTGELFF
TRBJ1-5	few	TRBV9	NA	TGTGCCAGCAGCGCGACAGGAGGGAATCAGCCCCAGCATTTT	CASSATGGNQPQHF
TRBJ2-7	NA	TRBV9	TRBD2	TGTGCCAGCAGCGTTGGGACTAGTCACTCCTACGAGCAGTACTTC	CASSVGTSHSYEQYF
TRBJ2-1	NA	TRBV11-2	NA	TGTGCCAGCAGCTTGATTTCGGTTCCTCACAATGAGCAGTTCTTC	CASSLISVPHNEQFF